The 23 T cell receptor beta chains reported below all come from one sample, sequenced in a study of T cell repertoires in cytomegalovirus infection. Antigens for these TCRs are unknown. Each CDR3 protein is one row after TCRdb ran MiXCR on the reads. The table shows about 310,000 distinct CDR3 sequences, with around 25% occurring only once. The material sequenced was cultured PBMCs, taken from culture after CMV antigen stimulation. The receptor set was obtained from a human donor in good health (CMV status not recorded). Some clones in this sample may be carry-over from other donors' samples.

This chain links TRBV11-3 with TRBJ2-3, with D possibly TRBD2 on 5 matching bases. This CDR3 spans 14 amino acids. The V end lost 5 bases, the J end lost 2 bases, and 11 bases lay between the germline ends. Looked up from germline, CDR1 is SGHNT and CDR2 is YENEEA. CDR3 in amino acids: CASSPRLYTDTQYF. The CDR3 bases are TGTGCCAGCAGCCCCCGACTATACACAGATACGCAGTATTTT.

This chain connects TRBV6-5 to TRBJ2-1, with 9 bases that match TRBD2. This CDR3 region has 19 residues. J was trimmed by 6 bases and V by 2 bases; bases with no gene match: 17. Germline V gene sequence: CDR1 MNHEY, CDR2 SVGAGI. The DNA of the CDR3 is TGTGCCAGCAGTTACATCCCTCGGGATAGCGGGAGATGGGGCAATGAGCAGTTCTTC. This codes for CASSYIPRDSGRWGNEQFF.

The chain combines TRBV20-1 with TRBJ2-1; TRBD2 matches 8 bases. Germline V gives CDR1 DFQATT, CDR2 SNEGSKA (reference sequence). This CDR3 region has 12 residues. J was trimmed by 5 bases and V by 6 bases; bases with no gene match: 3. CDR3 DNA sequence: TGCAGTGCCCCGCGGGAGGACAATGAGCAGTTCTTC. This gives the protein CSAPREDNEQFF.

The gene calls are TRBV6-2 or TRBV6-3 and TRBJ1-1; tentatively, D is TRBD1 (5 bases). Germline assignment: CDR1 MNHEY and CDR2 SVGEGT. The CDR3 is made up of 14 amino acids. The V end lost 6 bases, the J end lost 5 bases, and 16 bases lay between the germline ends. The CDR3 DNA follows: TGTGCCAGCAGCTTCGACGGCGGGGGGACTGAAGCTTTCTTT. Translated: CASSFDGGGTEAFF.

A few counts support this clonotype. The chain uses TRBV14 and TRBJ2-6; no reliable D call. Germline assignment: CDR1 SGHDN and CDR2 FVKESK. The length of the CDR3 is 15 residues. Trimming left V 4 bases short and J 1 base short, with 8 bases between. DNA of the CDR3: TGTGCCAGCAGCCTCTATGGGTCTGGGGCCAACGTCCTGACTTTC. Residues: CASSLYGSGANVLTF.

The rearrangement links TRBV11-2 to TRBJ2-7; maybe TRBD2 (5 bases). V lost 0 bases and J 6 bases, leaving 12 bases between the germline ends. The CDR3 extends over 14 amino acids. The V gene's germline CDR1 is SGHAT and CDR2 FQNNGV. The CDR3 sequence is CASSLEFAGTEQYV. The CDR3 region has the DNA TGTGCCAGCAGCTTAGAGTTTGCGGGCACCGAGCAGTACGTC.

The chain links TRBV7-2 to TRBJ2-1, with 11 bases aligning to TRBD1. CDR1 is SGHTA, CDR2 FQGNSA, per germline. V was clipped by 1 base and J by 6 bases; unmatched bases: 2. The CDR3 is 15 residues long. In DNA, the CDR3 is TGTGCCAGCAGCTTAGAGGGACAGGGGGGCAATGAGCAGTTCTTC. It translates to CASSLEGQGGNEQFF.

In DNA, the CDR3 is TGTGCCAGCAGCGGACCCGGGACAGCTTATTCACCCCTCCACTTT. It translates to CASSGPGTAYSPLHF. The J gene is TRBJ1-6, the V gene TRBV14, with TRBD1 identical over 7 bases. Germline V lookup: CDR1 SGHDN, CDR2 FVKESK. The J segment lost 8 bases and the V segment lost 5 bases, leaving 9 bases of the junction unmatched. The CDR3 runs to 15 residues.

This clonotype was seen a handful of times. The chain links TRBV7-2 to TRBJ2-3; 8 nucleotides match TRBD2. The CDR3 has 14 residues. V gave up 5 bases and J gave up 5 bases; unmatched junction bases: 6. CDR1 is SGHTA and CDR2 is FQGNSA in the germline V gene. The CDR3 is CASSTRGGLDTQYF. DNA of the CDR3: TGTGCCAGCAGCACCCGCGGGGGGCTAGATACGCAGTATTTT.

This clonotype turned up a few times. The CDR3 sequence: CASQPGLTYEQYV. DNA for the CDR3: TGTGCCAGCCAACCGGGACTTACCTACGAGCAGTACGTC. The genes are TRBV7-9 and TRBJ2-7, with D possibly matching TRBD2 (6 bases). This CDR3 has 13 residues. V was pared by 8 bases and J by 2 bases, with 13 bases between. CDR1 and CDR2 from the germline V gene are SEHNR and FQNEAQ (reference sequence).

CDR3 nucleotide sequence: TGTGCCAGCAGTTACCCCTTCGGGACTAGCGGTCGCACAGATACGCAGTATTTT. Its translation is CASSYPFGTSGRTDTQYF. The chain joins TRBV6-2 or TRBV6-3 to TRBJ2-3; 11 bases align to TRBD2. Germline V CDR1 and CDR2: MNHEY, SVGEGT. Unmatched junction bases numbered 8, after V lost 2 bases and J lost 1 base. The CDR3 sequence is 18 residues long.

The chain combines TRBV11-2 with TRBJ2-1; TRBD2 aligns across 14 bases. The CDR3 runs 17 residues. Germline lookup yields CDR1 SGHAT and CDR2 FQNNGV. The junction had 10 bases not matched to a gene; V was cut back by 5 bases and J by 7 bases. CDR3 protein: CASSPPPTSGRANEQFF. CDR3 in DNA: TGTGCCAGCAGCCCCCCCCCGACTAGCGGGAGGGCGAATGAGCAGTTCTTC. The full variable domain, completed using reference TRBV11-2 and TRBJ2-1, is EAGVAQSPRYKIIEKRQSVAFWCNPISGHATLYWYQQILGQGPKLLIQFQNNGVVDDSQLPKDRFSAERLKGVDSTLKIQPAKLEDSAVYLCASSPPPTSGRANEQFFGPGTRLTVL.

J is TRBJ2-7 and V is TRBV12-3 or TRBV12-4; D uncertain. The CDR3 loop spans 15 amino acids. V was trimmed by 0 bases and J by 5 bases, leaving 14 bases between them. The CDR3 spells CASSLALRVSNEQYF. In nucleotides, the CDR3 is TGTGCCAGCAGTTTAGCCCTCCGCGTTTCTAACGAGCAGTACTTC.

This chain connects TRBV18 to TRBJ1-2; TRBD1 aligns across 7 bases. From germline, CDR1 is KGHSH and CDR2 LQKENI. The V segment lost 2 bases and the J segment 1 base; nucleotides outside the gene matches: 4. The CDR3 extends over 15 amino acids. The CDR3 sequence is CASSPTGTVNYGYTF. The CDR3 nucleotides read TGTGCCAGCTCACCAACGGGGACAGTTAACTATGGCTACACCTTC. The whole variable domain, filled in from reference TRBV18 and TRBJ1-2, reads NAGVMQNPRHLVRRRGQEARLRCSPMKGHSHVYWYRQLPEEGLKFMVYLQKENIIDESGMPKERFSAEFPKEGPSILRIQQVVRGDSAAYFCASSPTGTVNYGYTFGSGTRLTVV.

This clonotype appeared a few times. The gene calls are TRBV7-2 and TRBJ1-5, with D hard to call. Germline CDR1 is SGHTA and CDR2 is FQGNSA. CDR3 length equals 14 residues. Trimming removed 0 bases at V and 3 bases at J, with 6 bases between. CDR3 sequence reads: CASSLALNNQPQHF. The CDR3 bases are TGTGCCAGCAGCTTAGCTCTAAACAATCAGCCCCAGCATTTT.

Only a few counts were recorded for this clonotype. The J gene is TRBJ1-3, the V gene TRBV6-1; the match to TRBD1 covers 8 bases. The length of the CDR3 is 15 residues. V trimming: 3 bases; J trimming: 2 bases; junction bases outside the gene matches: 3. The germline CDR1 and CDR2 sequences are MNHNS and SASEGT. CDR3 sequence: CASSELQGAGNTIYF. DNA of the CDR3: TGTGCCAGCAGTGAGTTACAGGGGGCTGGAAACACCATATATTTT.

This clonotype appeared a few times. The genes are TRBV4-3 and TRBJ2-2, with 7 bases identical to TRBD1. CDR3 length: 17 residues. V lost 5 bases to trimming and J lost 3 bases; unmatched junction nucleotides: 12. In germline, CDR1 is LGHNA, CDR2 YSLEER. Here the CDR3 reads CASSGNRGTSYTGELFF. In DNA form, the CDR3 reads TGCGCCAGCAGCGGGAACAGGGGAACGTCATACACCGGGGAGCTGTTTTTT.

This clonotype was recorded at least ten times. V usage is TRBV7-9 and J usage is TRBJ2-2, with D unresolved. In germline, CDR1 is SEHNR, CDR2 FQNEAQ (reference sequence). CDR3 size: 14 residues. Trimming cost V 5 bases and J 4 bases, with 11 bases left between them. This chain's CDR3 is CASSTVKFTGELFF. In nucleotides, the CDR3 is TGTGCCAGCAGCACCGTAAAATTCACCGGGGAGCTGTTTTTT.

This clonotype was observed a few times. The genes are TRBV6-1 and TRBJ1-2; no clear D gene. The germline gives CDR1 MNHNS, CDR2 SASEGT. Trimming removed 4 bases from V and 5 bases from J, with 23 bases in between. The CDR3 contains 17 residues. CDR3: CASSGPRTRGGWYGYTF. The CDR3 nucleotides are TGTGCCAGCAGTGGCCCCCGGACTCGCGGAGGGTGGTATGGCTACACCTTC.

The chain has TRBV20-1 and TRBJ2-5; D perhaps matches TRBD1 (7 bases). The germline V gene has CDR1 DFQATT and CDR2 SNEGSKA (reference sequence). V lost 6 bases and J 5 bases, leaving 22 bases between the germline ends. The CDR3 extends over 15 amino acids. The chain's CDR3 is CSAPRTGGRVETQYF. CDR3 bases: TGCAGTGCACCTAGGACAGGAGGGCGTGTGGAGACCCAGTACTTC.

This clonotype was observed a few times. The chain combines TRBV15 with TRBJ2-1; D unclear. V was pared by 4 bases and J by 0 bases, with 10 bases between. The CDR3 extends over 15 amino acids. Per germline, CDR1 LNHNV and CDR2 YYDKDF (reference sequence). The CDR3 loop reads CATSTDLSSYNEQFF. The CDR3 DNA is TGTGCCACCAGCACCGACTTGAGCTCCTACAATGAGCAGTTCTTC.

There are many counts of this clonotype. V gene TRBV7-2 combines with J gene TRBJ2-3; TRBD2 aligns across 15 bases. The CDR3 spans 15 residues. CDR1 is SGHTA and CDR2 is FQGNSA in the germline V gene. V gave up 4 bases and J gave up 6 bases; unmatched junction bases: 2. The CDR3 is CASSSGTSGRDTQYF. The CDR3 bases are TGTGCCAGCAGCTCCGGGACTAGCGGGAGGGATACGCAGTATTTT.

The V call is TRBV15, the J call TRBJ1-1, with no clear D. The germline gives CDR1 LNHNV, CDR2 YYDKDF (reference sequence). This CDR3 has 13 amino acids. V was pared by 1 base and J by 1 base, with 4 bases between. CDR3 sequence (DNA): TGTGCCACCAGCAGAGGTCCGAACACTGAAGCTTTCTTT. Encoded protein: CATSRGPNTEAFF.